This TCR beta chain derives from a study of blood T cell repertoires in COVID-19. Clones were read by immunoSEQ multiplex PCR, and TCRdb kept only the in-frame ones, dropping some. The table has 70,000 to 95,000 clones, roughly 82% seen once. The material sequenced was peripheral blood. The receptor was isolated from a human donor in a cohort sampled during active COVID-19.

For the CDR3, the DNA is TGTGCCAGCACCTTTGAGGCTGGTAATGAAAAACTGTTTTTT. Protein sequence: CASTFEAGNEKLFF. The J gene is TRBJ1-4, the V gene TRBV18; D is undetermined. Germline CDR1 reads KGHSH; CDR2 reads LQKENI. V lost 8 bases and J lost 4, with 14 bases in between. CDR3 length: 14 amino acids.